The next 21 T cell receptor beta chains were all read from a single sample in a study of cytomegalovirus exposure and HLA in healthy donors. The PCR had 60 Vbeta and 13 Jbeta primers. Produced via immunoSEQ multiplex PCR; TCRdb's table is partial and in-frame only. The table includes under 200,000 clones, around four fifths detected once. The sequenced sample consisted of PBMCs. The receptors were sampled from a man aged 25-40 years in good health and CMV-seronegative.

This rearrangement joins TRBV28 to TRBJ2-7, with D perhaps TRBD1 (6 bases). Trimming cost V 6 bases and J 2 bases, with 8 bases left between them. The CDR3 runs 12 residues. Per germline, CDR1 MDHEN and CDR2 SYDVKM. The CDR3 nucleotides are TGTGCCAGCAGCGGGACAACCTACGAGCAGTACTTC. Translating gives CASSGTTYEQYF.

This chain links TRBV30 with TRBJ2-2; 8 nucleotides agree with TRBD2. Germline V gene lookup returns CDR1 GTSNPN and CDR2 SVGIG (reference sequence). The J segment lost 5 bases and the V segment lost 0 bases, leaving 5 bases of the junction unmatched. The CDR3 runs to 15 residues. CDR3 sequence: CAWSVHLAGTGELFF. For the CDR3, the DNA is TGTGCCTGGAGTGTACATCTAGCGGGTACCGGGGAGCTGTTTTTT. Using reference TRBV30 and TRBJ2-2 for the parts outside the CDR3, the full variable domain is SQTIHQWPATLVQPVGSPLSLECTVEGTSNPNLYWYRQAAGRGLQLLFYSVGIGQISSEVPQNLSASRPQDRQFILSSKKLLLSDSGFYLCAWSVHLAGTGELFFGEGSRLTVL.

Regarding this clone: One end of the junction does not line up with germline, which may come from a read error. The V call is TRBV10-2, the J call TRBJ2-4, with 7 bases aligning to TRBD2. CDR1 is WSHSY, CDR2 SAAADI, per germline. The CDR3 extends over 13 amino acids. The CDR3 DNA is TGTGCCAGCAGTGGGCTAGCGGAGAACATTCAGTACTTC. Its protein is CASSGLAENIQYF.

This chain links TRBV5-1 with TRBJ1-1, with TRBD1 as a possible D gene (5 bases). The CDR3 contains 15 residues. The V gene lost 1 base and the J gene lost 0 bases, with 10 bases spanning the gap. Germline loops: CDR1 SGHRS, CDR2 YFSETQ. CDR3 nucleotides: TGCGCCAGCAGCTTGTCTGGGGCAGTGAACACTGAAGCTTTCTTT. It translates to CASSLSGAVNTEAFF.

This clone was seen only once. The rearrangement joins TRBV7-9 to TRBJ2-1, with TRBD2 matching 7 bases. The V segment lost 6 bases and the J segment 5 bases; nucleotides outside the gene matches: 13. Germline V gene sequence: CDR1 SEHNR, CDR2 FQNEAQ (reference sequence). The CDR3 covers 16 residues. The CDR3 is CASRDNFGTTHNEQFF. CDR3 in DNA: TGTGCCAGCAGGGATAACTTTGGGACTACCCACAATGAGCAGTTCTTC.

The CDR3 DNA is TGTGCCAGCAGCGTAGCGAGGGGGTTTGAGACCCAGTACTTC. It codes for CASSVARGFETQYF. The genes are TRBV9 and TRBJ2-5; tentative D call: TRBD1 (6 bases). CDR1 is SGDLS, CDR2 YYNGEE, per germline. Deletions cut 0 bases from V and 5 bases from J, with 11 bases between. This CDR3 is built from 14 residues.

V and J are TRBV5-6 and TRBJ2-1; D is unresolved. V lost 0 bases and J 6 bases, leaving 7 bases between the germline ends. This CDR3 comprises 13 residues. CDR1 is SGHDT, CDR2 YYEEEE, per germline. Here the CDR3 DNA reads TGTGCCAGCAGCTTGGTGGGCGCCAATGAGCAGTTCTTC. The encoded protein is CASSLVGANEQFF.

In DNA, the CDR3 is TGTGCCAGCAGCCAAGATAACCGTAGCTCCTATAATTCACCCCTCCACTTT. Translation: CASSQDNRSSYNSPLHF. This chain joins TRBV14 and TRBJ1-6, with no clear D. V lost 0 bases to trimming and J lost 0 bases, with 9 bases between them. Germline lookup yields CDR1 SGHDN and CDR2 FVKESK. The CDR3 is made up of 17 amino acids.

This chain's CDR3 is CASLPAGQSYEQYF. The CDR3 DNA sequence: TGTGCCAGCCTCCCGGCAGGGCAGTCCTACGAGCAGTACTTC. The chain links TRBV19 to TRBJ2-5; D possibly corresponds to TRBD1 (5 bases). The assigned J gene may be wrong: the sequence end matches TRBJ2-7 better. The germline V gene has CDR1 LNHDA and CDR2 SQIVND (reference sequence). This CDR3 is built from 14 residues.

The chain has TRBV6-4 and TRBJ1-2; tentatively, D is TRBD1 (5 bases). Germline assignment: CDR1 MRHNA and CDR2 SNTAGT. This CDR3 has 13 amino acids. Between the trimmed V and J ends, which lost 6 bases and 2 bases, there was a span of 10 bases. The CDR3 coding sequence is TGTGCCAGCAGCCCGACAGAGAACTATGGCTACACCTTC. The encoded protein is CASSPTENYGYTF.

V is TRBV6-5 and J is TRBJ1-4, with 7 bases matching TRBD1. The CDR3 totals 15 residues. V shed 0 bases and J 5 bases; nucleotides not matched to a gene: 3. CDR1 MNHEY and CDR2 SVGAGI come from the germline V gene. The CDR3 DNA reads as TGTGCCAGCAGTTACTCGACGGGACAGAATGAAAAACTGTTTTTT. It codes for CASSYSTGQNEKLFF.

This clone was seen a handful of times. Other DNA sequences of this sample code for an identical CDR3. The chain is built from TRBV21-1 and TRBJ1-6; TRBD1 was called by the table and not checked on the DNA. TRBV21-1 has pseudogene status. This CDR3 has 17 residues. The CDR3 DNA reads TGTGCCAGCAGCCCCCCGGCAGGGGGTAATCATAATTCACCCCTCCACTTT. This translates into CASSPPAGGNHNSPLHF.

The chain is built from TRBV27 and TRBJ1-4, with 7 bases lining up with TRBD1. Germline V gene lookup returns CDR1 MNHEY and CDR2 SMNVEV (reference sequence). With 0 bases clipped from V and 2 bases from J, the junction kept 0 bases outside the gene matches. The CDR3 length is 15 residues. This CDR3 is CASSLSTGTNEKLFF. For the CDR3, the DNA is TGTGCCAGCAGTTTATCGACAGGGACTAATGAAAAACTGTTTTTT. The full variable domain, in which reference TRBV27 and TRBJ1-4 provide the parts outside the CDR3, is EAQVTQNPRYLITVTGKKLTVTCSQNMNHEYMSWYRQDPGLGLRQIYYSMNVEVTDKGDVPEGYKVSRKEKRNFPLILESPSPNQTSLYFCASSLSTGTNEKLFFGSGTQLSVL.

The chain is built from TRBV5-4 and TRBJ1-2; D remains ambiguous. Per germline, CDR1 SGHNT and CDR2 YYREEE (reference sequence). This CDR3 contains 16 residues. V was trimmed by 0 bases and J by 5 bases, leaving 17 bases between them. CDR3: CASSLGGEGIIYGYTF. The CDR3 region has the DNA TGTGCCAGCAGCTTGGGCGGGGAGGGAATAATATATGGCTACACCTTC.

V gene TRBV15 combines with J gene TRBJ2-1, with 9 positions matching TRBD2. CDR1 and CDR2 from the germline V gene are LNHNV and YYDKDF (reference sequence). V lost 0 bases and J lost 5; bases outside the gene matches: 2. The CDR3 contains 15 residues. CDR3 coding DNA: TGTGCCACCAGCAGAGAAGGCGGGAGGGACAATGAGCAGTTCTTC. Protein sequence: CATSREGGRDNEQFF.

This sequence joins TRBV7-2 and TRBJ1-1; no reliable D call. The CDR3 contains 14 residues. Germline V gives CDR1 SGHTA, CDR2 FQGNSA. V was clipped by 0 bases and J by 1 base, with 6 bases between them. CDR3 region: CASSLAHGNTEAFF. The CDR3 bases are TGTGCCAGCAGCTTAGCGCACGGGAACACTGAAGCTTTCTTT.

This clone showed up just once. The chain joins TRBV30 to TRBJ1-3; no firm D call. Between the trimmed V and J ends, which lost 4 bases and 7 bases, there was a span of 17 bases. The CDR3 length is 14 residues. Germline assignment: CDR1 GTSNPN and CDR2 SVGIG (reference sequence). The CDR3 DNA reads as TGTGCCTGGACACCGGCGGGCTCGGTCAACACCATATATTTT. Translated: CAWTPAGSVNTIYF.

This chain links TRBV7-2 with TRBJ1-1; D is perhaps TRBD1 (5 bases). Germline values: CDR1 SGHTA, CDR2 FQGNSA. V lost 5 bases and J 9 bases, leaving 13 bases between the germline ends. CDR3 length: 12 residues. This CDR3 is CASSAQGIQAFF. The DNA for the CDR3 is TGTGCCAGCAGCGCGCAGGGTATTCAAGCTTTCTTT.

The genes are TRBV28 and TRBJ1-2, with TRBD1 matching 7 bases. Losses at the gene ends were 4 bases for V and 6 bases for J; bases not matched to a gene: 8. Germline values: CDR1 MDHEN, CDR2 SYDVKM. The CDR3 runs to 14 residues. As DNA, the CDR3 is TGTGCCAGCAGTTCCCCGGACAGGTTCCATGGCTACACCTTC. This encodes CASSSPDRFHGYTF.

The chain joins TRBV12-2 to TRBJ2-3; the table's D call TRBD2 went unverified against the DNA. TRBV12-2 is tagged as a pseudogene. The CDR3 sequence is 12 residues long. The DNA for the CDR3 is TGTGCAAGTCGCTTAGTCGCAGATACGCAGTATTTT. Protein product: CASRLVADTQYF.

The count of this clone is one. The chain links TRBV9 to TRBJ2-5, with 7 bases aligning to TRBD2. This CDR3 has 14 residues. Germline values: CDR1 SGDLS, CDR2 YYNGEE. After removal of 2 bases from V and 5 bases from J, the junction contained 6 bases not matched to a gene. CDR3 in amino acids: CASSVTSVTETQYF. For the CDR3, the DNA is TGTGCCAGCAGCGTTACTAGCGTTACGGAGACCCAGTACTTC.